The source of this T cell receptor beta chain is a study of spatial heterogeneity in lung cancer. Study results and caveats: Tallies of expanded TCRs, which were sorted into ubiquitous and regional groups, correlated with counts of ubiquitous and regional nonsynonymous mutations, respectively. The study found that expanded intratumoral alpha and beta TCR counts tracked tumor mutation counts.

This clonotype has a count of ten or more. Its antigen is still unknown. Time point specified: sample taken at primary tumor resection. CDR1 SGHTA and CDR2 FQGNSA come from the germline V gene. The CDR3 is 14 residues long. The germline V and J ends were trimmed by 1 base and 10 bases, with 11 bases remaining between them. Unique molecular identifiers, one per molecule, were present on every TCR cDNA molecule. TCRdb re-analysed the 5' RACE reads in MiXCR, keeping a single row per CDR3 protein. The sample shows more than 15,000 distinct CDR3 sequences, less than 7.5% of them seen only once. This sequence joins TRBV7-2 and TRBJ1-6, with D possibly TRBD1 on 5 matching bases. This receptor was identified in a male donor with early-stage non-small cell lung cancer. Sequences were derived from lung tumor tissue, sampled at surgery. This CDR3 is CASSLEWGGSPLHF. The CDR3 DNA follows: TGTGCCAGCAGCTTAGAGTGGGGGGGATCACCCCTCCACTTT.